Sequencing of this TCR beta chain was carried out in a study of blood T cell repertoires in COVID-19. Study as a whole: T cells, B-cell-depleted T cells, or PBMCs provided the cDNA or gDNA that served as material.

The data were produced by immunoSEQ multiplex PCR, yet TCRdb's version contains in-frame clones alone and is incomplete. Altogether 150,000 to 200,000 clones are present, around nine tenths being singletons, with the ten largest covering just under 0.9%. Per germline, CDR1 SEHNR and CDR2 FQNEAQ (reference sequence). The CDR3 length is 13 residues. Trimming cost V 5 bases and J 7 bases, with 11 bases left between them. What was sequenced was peripheral blood. The TCR was taken from a woman in her late teens or twenties who had recovered from COVID-19. The rearrangement joins TRBV7-9 to TRBJ1-4; perhaps TRBD1 as D (5 bases). CDR3 nucleotide sequence: TGTGCCAGCAGCCCCCCGGGGGGTGAAAAACTGTTTTTT. Protein sequence: CASSPPGGEKLFF.